Below are 12 T cell receptor beta chains sequenced from a single sample in a study of OX40 agonist ivuxolimab in advanced cancers. The library was built by means of the immunoSEQ multiplex PCR assay. In its TCRdb copy, this immuneACCESS table keeps in-frame sequences only and misses some clones. Where compared with another copy, unresolved V genes explain less than half of these, and the others have no known cause. The sample table records tens of thousands of clones; approximately 91% of these occur just once. The ten biggest clones cover over 3.5% of the sample. The sample in question was CD4+ or CD8+ T cells sorted from blood, obtained in a trial of the OX40 agonist ivuxolimab. All receptors derive from an adult with an advanced solid tumor such as melanoma, head and neck, liver or kidney cancer.

The chain is built from TRBV4-1 and TRBJ1-2; D is unclear. V lost 1 base to trimming and J lost 8 bases, with 8 bases between them. Germline CDR1 reads MGHRA; CDR2 reads YSYEKL. The CDR3 contains 12 residues. The chain's CDR3 is CASSQGEKGYTF. Here the CDR3 DNA reads TGCGCCAGCAGCCAAGGAGAGAAGGGCTACACCTTC.

This clone was found once. The chain links TRBV2 to TRBJ2-1; 9 bases are shared with TRBD2. Germline V gene sequence: CDR1 SNHLY, CDR2 FYNNEI. The CDR3 is 18 residues long. Unmatched junction bases numbered 17, after V lost 6 bases and J lost 5 bases. The CDR3 region has the DNA TGTGCCAGCAGCCATCAAAGGGCCAGCGGGGGGCCAGACAATGAGCAGTTCTTC. Protein sequence: CASSHQRASGGPDNEQFF.

This clone was found once. V and J are TRBV9 and TRBJ2-7; 10 bases agree with TRBD2. Trimming removed 4 bases from V and 4 bases from J; junction bases left unmatched: 5. There are 14 residues in the CDR3. CDR1 is SGDLS and CDR2 is YYNGEE in the germline V gene. In DNA form, the CDR3 reads TGTGCCAGCAGCCCTAGCGGGAGAGTTTACGAGCAGTACTTC. This sequence encodes CASSPSGRVYEQYF.

On this clone: The junction does not match germline at one end; this may be a read error. The chain is built from TRBV2 and TRBJ1-1; D is perhaps TRBD1 (6 bases). Germline values: CDR1 SNHLY, CDR2 FYNNEI. This CDR3 has 12 residues. CDR3 region: CASREGQLEAFF. Written as DNA, the CDR3 is TGTGCCAGCAGGGAAGGACAGCTGGAAGCTTTCTTT.

The chain links TRBV28 to TRBJ1-5; 8 nucleotides line up with TRBD1. The CDR3 covers 14 residues. The germline CDR1 and CDR2 sequences are MDHEN and SYDVKM. The V gene end was trimmed by 9 bases and the J gene end by 4 bases; junction bases not matched to a gene: 8. The CDR3 DNA is TGTGCCAGTACCGGACAGGGATGGAATCAGCCCCAGCATTTT. Translation gives CASTGQGWNQPQHF.

This rearrangement joins TRBV28 to TRBJ2-2; the D is unclear. Trimming took off 4 bases at V and 6 bases at J, with 18 bases between the two ends. The CDR3 consists of 16 residues. Per germline, CDR1 MDHEN and CDR2 SYDVKM. The chain's CDR3 is CASSSPNNNPPGELFF. For the CDR3, the DNA is TGTGCCAGCAGTTCCCCGAATAACAACCCCCCCGGGGAGCTGTTTTTT.

This sequence joins TRBV5-1 and TRBJ2-1, with D perhaps TRBD1 or TRBD2 (6 bases each). CDR3 size: 15 residues. V lost 4 bases and J lost 5, with 16 bases in between. Germline V gene data show CDR1 as SGHRS and CDR2 as YFSETQ. In DNA, the CDR3 is TGCGCCAGCAGCCTCTGGAGGGGGGCCGACAATGAGCAGTTCTTC. Its translation is CASSLWRGADNEQFF.

J is TRBJ2-2 and V is TRBV7-8; TRBD1 matches at 8 bases. V lost 2 bases and J lost 1; bases outside the gene matches: 6. Germline V gene data show CDR1 as SGHVS and CDR2 as FQNEAQ. The CDR3 covers 17 residues. Written as DNA, the CDR3 is TGTGCCAGCAGCTTACCATCGGACAGGGTGAACACCGGGGAGCTGTTTTTT. Protein sequence: CASSLPSDRVNTGELFF.

The chain employs TRBV13 and TRBJ1-6, with TRBD1 identical over 8 bases. CDR1 is PRHDT and CDR2 is FYEKMQ in the germline V gene (reference sequence). This CDR3 has 16 amino acids. Unmatched junction bases numbered 9, after V lost 5 bases and J lost 6 bases. The CDR3 nucleotides are TGTGCCAGCAGCATCAGGACAGGGATGGGTAATTCACCCCTCCACTTT. Its translation: CASSIRTGMGNSPLHF.

This clone was seen only a few times. This chain connects TRBV27 to TRBJ2-5, with D unresolved. V was shortened by 5 bases and J by 7 bases, with 14 bases between the two germline ends. The CDR3 extends over 13 amino acids. CDR1 and CDR2 (germline): MNHEY, SMNVEV (reference sequence). Written as DNA, the CDR3 is TGTGCCAGCAGTGCCGCGAGTTTTGGGACCCAGTACTTC. It encodes CASSAASFGTQYF.

This sequence joins TRBV10-3 and TRBJ2-1; 10 nucleotides align to TRBD2. The CDR3 sequence is 14 residues long. The V gene end was trimmed by 7 bases and the J gene end by 6 bases; junction bases not matched to a gene: 6. Per germline, CDR1 ENHRY and CDR2 SYGVKD. Written as DNA, the CDR3 is TGTGCCATCAATCTAGCGGGGGAATTCAATGAGCAGTTCTTC. This sequence encodes CAINLAGEFNEQFF.

This chain joins TRBV30 and TRBJ2-3; 12 bases align to TRBD2. Germline V lookup: CDR1 GTSNPN, CDR2 SVGIG (reference sequence). The CDR3 consists of 16 residues. Unmatched junction bases numbered 15, after V lost 8 bases and J lost 6 bases. CDR3 amino acids: CARSGTSGPSSDTQYF. The CDR3 nucleotides are TGTGCCAGGTCCGGGACTAGCGGGCCGAGCTCGGATACGCAGTATTTT.